The present entry profiles one TCR beta chain with its context. Its target is not known. The data were taken from a study of cytomegalovirus exposure and HLA in healthy donors. Overall study results and limits: Across HLA loci, a later analysis found differing TCR association rates, with DRB1 most and HLA-C fewest.

A multiplex PCR was run with 60 Vbeta primers and 13 Jbeta primers. The assay was immunoSEQ multiplex PCR, and TCRdb's table has in-frame clones only and misses some. Of 100,000 to 150,000 clones in the sample, 77% were seen once. This CDR3 comprises 15 residues. CDR1 SGHTA and CDR2 FQGTGA come from the germline V gene. The V and J ends lost 5 bases and 2 bases, in that order; junction bases with no gene match: 5. This chain joins TRBV7-3 and TRBJ2-1, with 8 nucleotides matching TRBD2. Material for sequencing was PBMCs. This receptor was taken from a male donor in good health and CMV-seropositive. DNA of the CDR3: TGTGCCAGCAGCCCAAGGACTAGCCCCTACAATGAGCAGTTCTTC. Amino acids: CASSPRTSPYNEQFF.